The 25 T cell receptor beta chains listed next were all sequenced from one sample in a study of blood T cells in healthy people across ages. Together with a sample-barcoded 5' primer, a J-beta primer mix was included in a second PCR lasting about 7 to 12 cycles. TCRdb analysed the 5' RACE reads with MiXCR anew, one entry per CDR3 protein. The sample yields more than 700,000 distinct CDR3 sequences, roughly 46% seen once. The sequenced sample consisted of blood. The source is a man older than 75 in good health.

J is TRBJ2-7 and V is TRBV6-2 or TRBV6-3; unclear D gene. The V gene lost 7 bases and the J gene lost 2 bases, with 9 bases spanning the gap. Germline CDR1 is MNHEY and CDR2 is SVGEGT. The CDR3 is 12 residues long. The CDR3 DNA sequence: TGTGCCAGCACCAGGACCCCCTACGAGCAGTACTTC. Translating gives CASTRTPYEQYF.

The chain couples TRBV3-1 to TRBJ2-7; D unresolved. This CDR3 region has 13 residues. Germline CDR1 reads LGHDT; CDR2 reads YNNKEL (reference sequence). Trimming cost V 1 base and J 3 bases, with 7 bases left between them. The CDR3 bases are TGTGCCAGCAGCCAAGGCTCCGTCTACGAGCAGTACTTC. This translates into CASSQGSVYEQYF.

This clonotype was observed a few times. V is TRBV5-1 and J is TRBJ2-5; D unresolved. TRBJ2-7 explains the end of the DNA better; the J call may be wrong. This CDR3 has 12 residues. Per the germline V gene, CDR1 is SGHRS and CDR2 is YFSETQ. The CDR3 is CASTATYDEQYF. CDR3 coding DNA: TGCGCCAGCACCGCGACCTATGACGAGCAGTACTTC.

V usage is TRBV7-9 and J usage is TRBJ1-5, with no clear D. Per the germline V gene, CDR1 is SEHNR and CDR2 is FQNEAQ (reference sequence). The germline V and J ends were trimmed by 5 bases and 0 bases, with 11 bases remaining between them. The CDR3 covers 15 residues. CDR3 sequence: CASSEDGYSNQPQHF. The CDR3 DNA sequence: TGTGCCAGCAGCGAGGACGGATATAGCAATCAGCCCCAGCATTTT. Variable domain in full (rest from reference TRBV7-9 and TRBJ1-5): DTGVSQNPRHKITKRGQNVTFRCDPISEHNRLYWYRQTLGQGPEFLTYFQNEAQLEKSRLLSDRFSAERPKGSFSTLEIQRTEQGDSAMYLCASSEDGYSNQPQHFGDGTRLSIL.

The V and J genes are TRBV14 and TRBJ1-6; D ambiguous. Deletions cut 0 bases from V and 5 bases from J, with 14 bases between. The V gene's germline CDR1 is SGHDN and CDR2 FVKESK. This CDR3 region has 17 residues. CDR3 sequence reads: CASSQEFFAGHNSPLHF. The CDR3, as DNA: TGTGCCAGCAGCCAAGAGTTTTTCGCAGGTCATAATTCACCCCTCCACTTT.

The chain employs TRBV7-7 and TRBJ2-2, with 11 bases that match TRBD1. The CDR3 consists of 16 residues. The germline V gene has CDR1 SSHAT and CDR2 FNYEAQ (reference sequence). V shed 5 bases, J shed 4 bases, and the junction held 6 bases outside the gene matches. This CDR3 is CASSPGQGAPTGELFF. The CDR3 bases are TGTGCCAGCAGCCCCGGACAGGGGGCGCCCACCGGGGAGCTGTTTTTT. Variable domain in full (rest from reference TRBV7-7 and TRBJ2-2): GAGVSQSPRYKVTKRGQDVTLRCDPISSHATLYWYQQALGQGPEFLTYFNYEAQPDKSGLPSDRFSAERPEGSISTLTIQRTEQRDSAMYRCASSPGQGAPTGELFFGEGSRLTVL.

The V gene is TRBV15, the J gene TRBJ1-5, with unresolved D. Germline V gene data show CDR1 as LNHNV and CDR2 as YYDKDF (reference sequence). V was trimmed by 1 base and J by 1 base, leaving 11 bases between them. CDR3 length: 16 amino acids. CDR3 protein: CATSRGGGHSNQPQHF. Written as DNA, the CDR3 is TGTGCCACCAGCAGAGGGGGAGGGCACAGCAATCAGCCCCAGCATTTT.

This sequence joins TRBV25-1 and TRBJ2-1, with unresolved D. The end of the DNA fits TRBJ2-7 better, so the J call may be wrong. CDR1 is MGHDK and CDR2 is SYGVNS in the germline V gene. The CDR3 length is 16 residues. The CDR3 here is CASSDTGLSRAHEQYF. The DNA for the CDR3 is TGTGCCAGCAGTGATACGGGCCTTTCTAGGGCCCATGAGCAGTACTTC.

This clonotype has a handful of counts. CDR3 amino acids: CAWSPGLAGVDEQFF. In nucleotides, the CDR3 is TGTGCCTGGAGCCCAGGACTAGCGGGAGTCGATGAGCAGTTCTTC. V gene TRBV30 combines with J gene TRBJ2-1; 13 bases line up with TRBD2. Germline loops: CDR1 GTSNPN, CDR2 SVGIG (reference sequence). The CDR3 runs 15 residues. The V gene end was trimmed by 3 bases and the J gene end by 8 bases; junction bases not matched to a gene: 7.

The chain uses TRBV28 and TRBJ1-5, with D perhaps TRBD1 (5 bases). The CDR3 consists of 15 residues. V was cut by 7 bases and J by 7 bases, with 20 bases left in between. CDR1 is MDHEN, CDR2 SYDVKM, per germline. The CDR3 is CASTAVGGEGQPQHF. CDR3 DNA: TGTGCCAGCACCGCCGTGGGAGGGGAAGGACAGCCCCAGCATTTT.

This chain connects TRBV11-2 to TRBJ2-7, with D tentatively TRBD1 or TRBD2 (6 bases each). Trimming removed 1 base from V and 5 bases from J, with 12 bases in between. The germline V gene encodes CDR1 SGHAT and CDR2 FQNNGV. This CDR3 is 14 amino acids long. The CDR3 reads CASSLGGGIDEQYF. Here the CDR3 DNA reads TGTGCCAGCAGCTTAGGAGGGGGGATCGACGAGCAGTACTTC.

Worth noting for this clonotype: A read error may explain this, as a much larger clone is one base away. J is TRBJ2-1 and V is TRBV19; D not certain. Germline CDR1 reads LNHDA; CDR2 reads SQIVND (reference sequence). This CDR3 is 14 amino acids long. Trimming took 4 bases from V and 6 from J, leaving 13 bases between them. The CDR3 loop reads CASSRVYYFNEQFF. In DNA form, the CDR3 reads TGTGCCAGTAGTAGGGTCTACTACTTCAATGAGCAGTTCTTC.

This clonotype was observed a single time. The gene calls are TRBV20-1 and TRBJ2-7, with D unclear. The CDR3 loop spans 12 amino acids. In germline, CDR1 is DFQATT, CDR2 SNEGSKA (reference sequence). V was shortened by 1 base and J by 7 bases, with 11 bases between the two germline ends. CDR3 in amino acids: CSARGPLNEQYF. CDR3 coding DNA: TGCAGTGCTAGAGGGCCTCTCAATGAGCAGTACTTC.

This clonotype has more than one count but fewer than ten. This chain links TRBV7-2 with TRBJ2-5; TRBD1 or TRBD2 may be the D gene (5 bases each). CDR3 length: 14 amino acids. Per the germline V gene, CDR1 is SGHTA and CDR2 is FQGNSA. Trimming left V 1 base short and J 5 bases short, with 11 bases between. CDR3 sequence: CASSLDYGAETQYF. The CDR3 DNA reads TGTGCCAGCAGCTTAGACTACGGGGCGGAGACCCAGTACTTC.

This clonotype was detected a few times. The chain is built from TRBV3-1 and TRBJ2-5, with D uncertain. This CDR3 contains 13 residues. From germline, CDR1 is LGHDT and CDR2 YNNKEL (reference sequence). Between the trimmed V and J ends, which lost 0 bases and 6 bases, there was a span of 8 bases. The DNA of the CDR3 is TGTGCCAGCAGCCAAGACCTAGAGAAGACCCAGTACTTC. Translation gives CASSQDLEKTQYF.

This clonotype has just one count. The chain employs TRBV5-1 and TRBJ2-7; weak D call: TRBD1 (6 bases). From germline, CDR1 is SGHRS and CDR2 YFSETQ. The CDR3 has 14 amino acids. V lost 2 bases and J 3 bases, leaving 12 bases between the germline ends. CDR3 sequence: CASSLRTENYEQYF. Written as DNA, the CDR3 is TGCGCCAGCAGCTTACGGACAGAGAACTACGAGCAGTACTTC.

The chain is built from TRBV9 and TRBJ2-1, with 8 bases identical to TRBD1. The CDR3 has 20 residues. Germline loops: CDR1 SGDLS, CDR2 YYNGEE. Trimming at V came to 4 bases and at J to 0 bases, leaving 18 bases not matched to a gene. The CDR3 sequence: CASSSPQDRDSKSSYNEQFF. CDR3 DNA sequence: TGTGCCAGCAGCTCCCCTCAGGACAGGGACTCAAAGAGCTCCTACAATGAGCAGTTCTTC.

This clonotype was observed many times. This chain joins TRBV7-9 and TRBJ2-3; D perhaps matches TRBD1 (6 bases). The CDR3 totals 13 residues. From germline, CDR1 is SEHNR and CDR2 FQNEAQ (reference sequence). Trimming pared 4 bases from V and 2 bases from J, leaving 7 bases between. CDR3 bases: TGTGCCAGCAGCTGGGACAACACAGATACGCAGTATTTT. The encoded protein is CASSWDNTDTQYF.

The rearrangement uses TRBV12-3 or TRBV12-4 and TRBJ2-7; 9 bases are a match to TRBD1. V was clipped by 5 bases and J by 4 bases; unmatched bases: 15. The CDR3 loop spans 17 amino acids. The CDR3 nucleotides read TGTGCCAGCAGTGCCCGACCTTGGGACAGGGATCGTTACGAGCAGTACTTC. Amino acid sequence: CASSARPWDRDRYEQYF.

The chain is built from TRBV10-2 and TRBJ2-3, with D uncertain. The CDR3 runs to 13 residues. Germline V gives CDR1 WSHSY, CDR2 SAAADI. With 6 bases removed from V and 5 bases from J, the gap between germline ends came to 12 bases. CDR3 coding DNA: TGCGCCAGCAGGGAAGGGTTCAGAGATACGCAGTATTTT. It translates to CASREGFRDTQYF.

This sequence joins TRBV29-1 and TRBJ2-3, with 9 positions matching TRBD2. Germline assignment: CDR1 SQVTM and CDR2 ANQGSEA. V lost 7 bases, J lost 1 base, and 6 bases stayed unmatched. This CDR3 spans 14 amino acids. Here the CDR3 reads CSGVAGGRTDTQYF. CDR3 sequence (DNA): TGCAGCGGGGTTGCGGGGGGGCGCACAGATACGCAGTATTTT.

The genes are TRBV7-2 and TRBJ2-1; 9 nucleotides line up with TRBD2. CDR1 is SGHTA and CDR2 is FQGNSA in the germline V gene. The V segment lost 5 bases and the J segment 4 bases; nucleotides outside the gene matches: 9. This CDR3 is 16 amino acids long. CDR3 nucleotide sequence: TGTGCCAGCAGCCCCCCCGGCGGGAGGGCTTACAATGAGCAGTTCTTC. Protein sequence: CASSPPGGRAYNEQFF.

The chain combines TRBV7-2 with TRBJ2-5; the match to TRBD2 covers 10 bases. The V and J ends lost 1 base and 11 bases, in that order; junction bases with no gene match: 16. The CDR3 has 17 residues. Germline V gene lookup returns CDR1 SGHTA and CDR2 FQGNSA. The chain's CDR3 is CASSLGALAGNNNEQYF. CDR3 sequence (DNA): TGTGCCAGCAGCTTAGGGGCACTAGCGGGAAATAACAATGAGCAGTACTTC.

This clonotype was counted a single time. The chain joins TRBV6-1 to TRBJ2-7, with 10 bases lining up with TRBD1. The junction had 3 bases not matched to a gene; V was cut back by 8 bases and J by 5 bases. The germline gives CDR1 MNHNS, CDR2 SASEGT. This CDR3 is built from 12 residues. CDR3 DNA: TGTGCCAGCTTTGACAGGGGGCACGAGCAGTACTTC. Protein product: CASFDRGHEQYF.

This clonotype came up many times. The J gene is TRBJ1-4, the V gene TRBV12-3 or TRBV12-4; TRBD1 agrees at 7 bases. V lost 3 bases to trimming and J lost 4 bases; unmatched junction nucleotides: 5. The CDR3 runs to 15 residues. The DNA for the CDR3 is TGTGCCAGCAGTTTGGGGGACAGCCATAATGAAAAACTGTTTTTT. The encoded protein is CASSLGDSHNEKLFF.